This T cell receptor (beta chain) was identified during a study of T cell responses to AZD1222 COVID-19 vaccine. V lost 0 bases and J 3 bases, leaving 5 bases between the germline ends. Germline assignment: CDR1 LNHDA and CDR2 SQIVND (reference sequence). This CDR3 contains 13 residues. Of note for this clone: In the same sample, other DNA sequences code for this CDR3.

Only in-frame clones appear in the TCRdb table, and some are missing; sequencing was by immunoSEQ multiplex PCR. The sample includes 80,000 or so clones, more than 85% of them seen just once. The sample was peripheral blood, taken on day 0 of AZD1222 vaccination. The chain employs TRBV19 and TRBJ1-1; the D is unclear. The TCR sequence derives from an adult in good health. The CDR3 loop reads CASSIEEDTEAFF. CDR3 coding DNA: TGTGCCAGTAGTATAGAAGAGGACACTGAAGCTTTCTTT.